Included here is one T cell receptor beta chain sequence, with context. Its antigen remains undetermined. Within one base of it there is no much larger clone, and no base qualities were kept. Using the deep immunoSEQ assay, TCR CDR3 regions were amplified from genomic DNA by multiplex PCR. Extracted genomic DNA from each cell subset was distributed evenly across all wells of several immunoSEQ 96-well plates, and each plate was treated as a replicate. Each replicate PCR for sorted subsets received approximately 200 ng genomic DNA, equal to tens of thousands of T cell genomes. The purified libraries were quantified using a Qubit 3.0 fluorometer, sized with a Bioanalyzer 2100, and then quantified again using the KAPA Library Quantification kit. Each immunoSEQ 96-well plate was sequenced on its own single-read 150-cycle Illumina NextSeq 550 flow cell. In the source study's methods: Because the immunoSEQ output included only junctional sequences and no quality scores, the filtering could not be the same as the filtering used for full-length reads. Sequences were annotated with PyIR, a Python wrapper for IgBLAST v1.9, using IMGT germline references to assign V/J genes and CDR3. Reads with weak V/J assignments (E-value above 1e-6), missing CDR3, stop codons, out-of-frame junctions, or ambiguous translated residues were removed. A V3J clonotype was defined by an identical inferred V gene, J gene, and CDR3 amino acid sequence. To compute the percentage overlap between repertoires, the number of shared unique clonotypes was divided by the size of the smaller repertoire. Richness of each repertoire was evaluated using RTK rarefaction, the Chao1 estimator, and Recon v2.1 estimates of unobserved clonotypes. Generation probabilities for all TCRbeta clonotypes obtained by the gDNA method from a handful of donors were computed using OLGA. TCRdb retrieved this table from immuneACCESS and kept in-frame rearrangements only. Not all clones are present; in checked studies, unresolved V genes account for under half, and no reason is known for the remainder. D and trimming were read from the DNA, whereas the V and J calls and clone size are those reported in that table. The sample table records about 800,000 clones; 90% to 98% of these occur just once. The ten largest clones capture around 0.21% of the sample.

The sample is drawn from a study of shared clonotypes between healthy human individuals (TCRdb year 2020). Some background on the complete study: Two women and a few men aged 18 to 49 years were included in the cohort. Libraries were prepared and TCR repertoires were sequenced by different laboratories using diverse techniques, in order to increase sequencing depth and limit assay-specific biases. To estimate repertoire size and how much clonotype sharing occurs between individuals, the study deeply sequenced the blood TCR repertoires of roughly 5 healthy adults. For each donor, three plates each were used for CD4 naive and CD4 memory, two plates were used for CD8 naive, and one plate was used for CD8 memory. Each donor's leukapheresis produced roughly between about 0.8 and 10 billion PBMCs. Beyond this particular receptor, the publication reports: Compared with non-shared clonotypes, clonotypes shared by all four sorted-subset donors had higher generation probabilities. Larger estimated clonotype richness was generally found for naive subsets than for memory subsets. Sampling was restricted to blood, and TCR repertoires in tissue are likely to differ from TCR repertoires in blood. Rarefaction of sorted-subset datasets indicated incomplete sequencing despite the large sequencing depth. Pairwise subsampling led to the expectation that sequencing depth would affect the degree of clonotype sharing among donors. The genetic and exposure-history diversity represented was limited by the small number of donors. Across a handful of donors, around 5.4% of naive CD4, roughly 3.8% of naive CD8, under 2.5% of memory CD4, and about 0.44% of memory CD8 clonotypes were shared.

CD8 naive samples consisted of CD45RO-negative cells that were positively selected for CCR7, yielding a CD45RA+CCR7+ population without TemRA cells. Donors were healthy HIV-negative adults with no recently reported acute infections or vaccinations. Only Caucasian adults living in Nashville, Tennessee, USA were represented among the donors. Blood was collected by leukapheresis, and PBMCs were isolated by Ficoll-Histopaque density gradient centrifugation and then cryopreserved in liquid nitrogen vapor phase. Purity and quantity of every magnetically sorted T cell population were checked by analytical flow cytometry. From each sorted fraction, genomic DNA was isolated and quantified by UV absorbance on a Nanodrop 2000c. Sequenced material: naive CD8+ T cells sorted from blood. The intended sense of this specimen's cell subset or site label: CD45RA+CCR7+. The receptor was isolated from a man aged 25-45 years in good health.

The bases are TGCGCCAGCAGCCAACTTAGCGGGGGCACAGATACGCAGTATTTT. Its translation reads: CASSQLSGGTDTQYF. Recombination linked TRBV4-1 to TRBJ2-3, and 8 bases in between align with TRBD2. V trim: 2 bases; J trim: 1 base; unmatched bases: 2. Including cysteine and phenylalanine, the CDR3 has 15 amino acids. Just the 45-base CDR3 DNA is kept, in frame starting at base 1. According to the germline V gene, CDR1 reads MGHRA and CDR2 reads YSYEKL.